This TCR beta chain was identified in a study of metastatic and nonmetastatic thyroid tumors. Study results and caveats: In blood and tumor, TCR beta diversity was reportedly significantly higher in malignant thyroid tumors than in benign nodules.

TCRdb recomputed clones from the PCR reads via MiXCR. Here the sample spans some 19,000 clones, around 16% being singletons. This CDR3 comprises 16 residues. V dropped 5 bases and J dropped 7; count of bases not matched to a gene: 10. The germline V gene encodes CDR1 KGHDR and CDR2 SFDVKD. This clone was picked up a small number of times. The antigen is unknown. No treatment had been given to any patient before thyroid surgery. This receptor was taken from a female donor with papillary thyroid cancer or a benign thyroid nodule (not recorded which). Some clones in this sample may be carry-over from other donors' samples. This rearrangement joins TRBV24-1 to TRBJ1-6; the match to TRBD1 covers 7 bases. The sample consisted of blood. The DNA for the CDR3 is TGTGCCACCAGTGCACTAGGGGACAGATTCAATTCACCCCTCCACTTT. It encodes CATSALGDRFNSPLHF.